The 9 T cell receptor beta chains listed next were all sequenced from one sample in a study of shared clonotypes between healthy human individuals. TCRdb's copy holds only in-frame clones and misses some; the assay was immunoSEQ multiplex PCR. The sample lists around 720,000 clones; around 73% were seen once. The material sequenced was memory CD4+ T cells sorted from blood. The subset denotes: CD45RA-negative fraction. All receptors derive from a woman aged 25 to 39 in good health.

The chain has TRBV11-2 and TRBJ1-2; D gene ambiguous. V gave up 8 bases and J gave up 0 bases, with 13 bases separating them. Germline CDR1 SGHAT, CDR2 FQNNGV. The CDR3 contains 14 residues. CDR3: CASALPLANYGYTF. In nucleotides, the CDR3 is TGTGCCAGCGCACTGCCATTAGCTAACTATGGCTACACCTTC.

This chain uses TRBV25-1 with TRBJ2-1, with 12 bases that match TRBD2. The J segment lost 9 bases and the V segment lost 2 bases, leaving 8 bases of the junction unmatched. The CDR3 covers 16 residues. Germline V gives CDR1 MGHDK, CDR2 SYGVNS. The CDR3 here is CASSELAGGYVREQFF. The CDR3 DNA reads TGTGCCAGCAGTGAACTAGCGGGAGGGTACGTTCGTGAGCAGTTCTTC.

The chain joins TRBV6-6 to TRBJ1-5; 9 bases fit TRBD1. V gave up 9 bases and J gave up 1 base; unmatched junction bases: 10. The CDR3 totals 16 residues. The germline CDR1 and CDR2 sequences are MNHNY and SVGAGI (reference sequence). CDR3 sequence reads: CASSGDRVRSNQPQHF. Here the CDR3 DNA reads TGTGCCAGTTCGGGGGACAGGGTTCGGAGCAATCAGCCCCAGCATTTT.

This clone was observed many times. V and J are TRBV7-7 and TRBJ2-7; TRBD1 or TRBD2 may be the D gene (5 bases each). With 2 bases removed from V and 3 bases from J, the gap between germline ends came to 20 bases. CDR3 size: 17 residues. The germline V gene has CDR1 SSHAT and CDR2 FNYEAQ (reference sequence). The CDR3 DNA sequence: TGTGCCAGCAGCTTACAGGGTTTCGGGGATCGTCACTACGAGCAGTACTTC. Translated: CASSLQGFGDRHYEQYF.

This clone was recorded a few times. This chain links TRBV11-2 with TRBJ2-5; D unresolved. This CDR3 contains 14 residues. Germline CDR1 reads SGHAT; CDR2 reads FQNNGV. The V end lost 5 bases, the J end lost 5 bases, and 15 bases lay between the germline ends. The CDR3 nucleotides are TGTGCCAGCAGCGACCGCCCCAAGGCGGAGACCCAGTACTTC. As protein: CASSDRPKAETQYF.

As for this clone: At one end, the junction sequence differs from germline, possibly due to a read error. This chain links TRBV18 with TRBJ2-3; weak D call: TRBD2 (6 bases). In germline, CDR1 is KGHSH, CDR2 LQKENI. The CDR3 sequence is 13 residues long. The CDR3 loop is CASSSTSRDTQYF. The CDR3 DNA is TGTGCCAGCTCATCAACTAGCAGAGATACGCAGTATTTT.

The chain has TRBV6-1 and TRBJ2-5, with D maybe TRBD1 (6 bases). Between the trimmed V and J ends, which lost 6 bases and 3 bases, there was a span of 11 bases. This CDR3 comprises 13 residues. The V gene's germline CDR1 is MNHNS and CDR2 SASEGT. The CDR3 is CASRRGTKETQYF. In DNA, the CDR3 is TGTGCCAGCAGGAGGGGGACAAAAGAGACCCAGTACTTC.

In this sample, this clone turned up a few times. The V call is TRBV28, the J call TRBJ2-7, with 8 bases matching TRBD2. The J segment lost 0 bases and the V segment lost 7 bases, leaving 8 bases of the junction unmatched. Germline lookup yields CDR1 MDHEN and CDR2 SYDVKM. This CDR3 has 15 residues. Here the CDR3 DNA reads TGTGCCAGCACCACCTGGAGCGGGAGCTCCTACGAGCAGTACTTC. Translation: CASTTWSGSSYEQYF.

With respect to this clone: One junction end does not reproduce the germline sequence, and a read error may be involved. The gene calls are TRBV29-1 and TRBJ2-1; 14 positions match TRBD2. The CDR3 totals 20 residues. The germline V gene encodes CDR1 SQVTM and CDR2 ANQGSEA. The CDR3 nucleotides are TGCAGCGTCGAAGGACAGCCGGGACTAGCGGGAGTGTTTGGCTACAATGAGCAGTTCTTC. Amino acid sequence: CSVEGQPGLAGVFGYNEQFF.